The rows below give T cell receptor beta chains drawn from one sample of a study of PD-1 blockade in classical Hodgkin lymphoma. The method was immunoSEQ multiplex PCR; TCRdb's version includes in-frame clones alone and lacks a portion of them. The table has approximately 84,000 clones, around 90% seen once. This sample comprised peripheral blood mononuclear cells (PBMCs), obtained at baseline. The receptor source for this set is a human donor with classical Hodgkin lymphoma. Each CDR3 is given with its conserved first and last residue. The order of the fields is J gene, D gene, V gene, clone size, CDR3 protein, CDR3 DNA. D genes are given only for firm matches. Size is stated for part of the rows, as once, few or many counts, or as a class when the clone is expanded.

J gene: TRBJ2-7; D gene: .; V gene: TRBV5-1; clone size: .; CDR3 protein: CASSPSGGSYEQYF; CDR3 DNA: TGCGCCAGCAGCCCCTCGGGTGGGTCCTACGAGCAGTACTTC
J gene: TRBJ1-3; D gene: .; V gene: TRBV11-2; clone size: .; CDR3 protein: CASRPTPYRVGGNTIYF; CDR3 DNA: TGTGCCAGCAGACCGACTCCTTACAGGGTTGGGGGAAACACCATATATTTT
J gene: TRBJ2-7; D gene: .; V gene: TRBV23-1; clone size: .; CDR3 protein: CASSQLEGAAYEQYF; CDR3 DNA: TGCGCCAGCAGTCAATTGGAGGGGGCAGCCTACGAGCAGTACTTC
J gene: TRBJ1-5; D gene: .; V gene: TRBV5-6; clone size: .; CDR3 protein: CASSLGRQVRNQPQHF; CDR3 DNA: TGTGCCAGCAGCTTAGGTAGGCAGGTGCGCAATCAGCCCCAGCATTTT
J gene: TRBJ2-7; D gene: TRBD2; V gene: TRBV25-1; clone size: .; CDR3 protein: CASSAWTSGVSYEQYF; CDR3 DNA: TGTGCCAGCAGTGCCTGGACTAGCGGGGTGTCCTACGAGCAGTACTTC
J gene: TRBJ2-1; D gene: .; V gene: TRBV7-9; clone size: .; CDR3 protein: CASSLALGSREQFF; CDR3 DNA: TGTGCCAGCAGCTTAGCTCTGGGATCCCGTGAGCAGTTCTTC
J gene: TRBJ1-3; D gene: TRBD1; V gene: TRBV2; clone size: .; CDR3 protein: CASRTGVFSGNTIYF; CDR3 DNA: TGTGCCAGCCGGACAGGGGTTTTCTCTGGAAACACCATATATTTT
J gene: TRBJ1-1; D gene: .; V gene: TRBV19; clone size: .; CDR3 protein: CASSMYNTEAFF; CDR3 DNA: TGTGCCAGTAGTATGTATAACACTGAAGCTTTCTTT
J gene: TRBJ1-4; D gene: TRBD1; V gene: TRBV18; clone size: once; CDR3 protein: CASSPRDSGATNEKLFF; CDR3 DNA: TGTGCCAGCTCACCCAGGGACAGCGGAGCAACTAATGAAAAACTGTTTTTT
J gene: TRBJ2-3; D gene: TRBD2; V gene: TRBV5-1; clone size: .; CDR3 protein: CASSFLAGGNSDTQYF; CDR3 DNA: TGCGCCAGCAGCTTCTTAGCGGGCGGCAATTCTGATACGCAGTATTTT
J gene: TRBJ1-1; D gene: .; V gene: TRBV29-1; clone size: few; CDR3 protein: CSVVPEKAFF; CDR3 DNA: TGCAGCGTTGTCCCGGAAAAAGCTTTCTTT
J gene: TRBJ1-4; D gene: .; V gene: TRBV7-9; clone size: .; CDR3 protein: CASSLRQGPNPTNEKLFF; CDR3 DNA: TGTGCCAGCAGCTTAAGGCAGGGCCCCAACCCAACTAATGAAAAACTGTTTTTT
J gene: TRBJ1-5; D gene: .; V gene: TRBV30; clone size: once; CDR3 protein: CAWDPGTRNQPQHF; CDR3 DNA: TGTGCCTGGGACCCAGGGACGAGGAATCAGCCCCAGCATTTT
J gene: TRBJ2-4; D gene: .; V gene: TRBV19; clone size: .; CDR3 protein: CASSRGAGQKNIQYF; CDR3 DNA: TGTGCCAGTAGTAGGGGCGCGGGACAGAAAAACATTCAGTACTTC
J gene: TRBJ2-1; D gene: .; V gene: TRBV7-9; clone size: .; CDR3 protein: CASSSDSYNEQFF; CDR3 DNA: TGTGCCAGCAGCTCGGACAGTTACAATGAGCAGTTCTTC
J gene: TRBJ2-1; D gene: .; V gene: TRBV6-4; clone size: .; CDR3 protein: CASRAGPSSYNEQFF; CDR3 DNA: TGTGCCAGCAGAGCGGGCCCAAGCTCCTACAATGAGCAGTTCTTC
J gene: TRBJ2-1; D gene: TRBD2; V gene: TRBV7-2; clone size: .; CDR3 protein: CASTPLGGRFGNEQFF; CDR3 DNA: TGTGCCAGCACCCCCCTTGGCGGGAGGTTCGGCAATGAGCAGTTCTTC
J gene: TRBJ2-1; D gene: .; V gene: TRBV30; clone size: .; CDR3 protein: CAWGEVGAGNEQFF; CDR3 DNA: TGTGCCTGGGGGGAAGTAGGGGCGGGCAATGAGCAGTTCTTC
J gene: TRBJ2-7; D gene: .; V gene: TRBV19; clone size: .; CDR3 protein: CASSIAGSSYEQYF; CDR3 DNA: TGTGCCAGTAGTATAGCAGGGAGCTCCTACGAGCAGTACTTC
J gene: TRBJ1-1; D gene: .; V gene: TRBV5-1; clone size: .; CDR3 protein: CASSPYGDSEAFF; CDR3 DNA: TGCGCCAGCAGCCCCTATGGGGACTCTGAAGCTTTCTTT
J gene: TRBJ2-2; D gene: .; V gene: TRBV9; clone size: once; CDR3 protein: CASSVGRTGELFF; CDR3 DNA: TGTGCCAGCAGCGTAGGGAGGACCGGGGAGCTGTTTTTT
J gene: TRBJ2-7; D gene: .; V gene: TRBV27; clone size: .; CDR3 protein: CASSFGLAPRPYEQYF; CDR3 DNA: TGTGCCAGCAGTTTTGGGCTAGCGCCTCGCCCCTACGAGCAGTACTTC
J gene: TRBJ2-5; D gene: .; V gene: TRBV19; clone size: .; CDR3 protein: CASSIGGGGSQETQYF; CDR3 DNA: TGTGCCAGTAGTATAGGAGGTGGAGGGAGCCAAGAGACCCAGTACTTC
J gene: TRBJ1-1; D gene: .; V gene: TRBV11-3; clone size: once; CDR3 protein: CASSLGERHTEAFF; CDR3 DNA: TGTGCCAGCAGCTTGGGGGAGAGGCACACTGAAGCTTTCTTT
J gene: TRBJ1-5; D gene: .; V gene: TRBV5-8; clone size: .; CDR3 protein: CASSLGQNQPQHF; CDR3 DNA: TGTGCCAGCAGCTTGGGGCAGAATCAGCCCCAGCATTTT
J gene: TRBJ1-5; D gene: .; V gene: TRBV2; clone size: .; CDR3 protein: CASSRTIGNQPQHF; CDR3 DNA: TGTGCCAGCAGCAGAACAATAGGCAATCAGCCCCAGCATTTT
J gene: TRBJ2-7; D gene: .; V gene: TRBV28; clone size: .; CDR3 protein: CASTQAGSEQYF; CDR3 DNA: TGTGCCAGCACCCAGGCGGGGTCCGAGCAGTACTTC
J gene: TRBJ2-1; D gene: TRBD2; V gene: TRBV6-1; clone size: few; CDR3 protein: CASSEGLAGSSYNEQFF; CDR3 DNA: TGTGCCAGCAGTGAAGGATTAGCGGGGAGCTCCTACAATGAGCAGTTCTTC
J gene: TRBJ2-3; D gene: TRBD2; V gene: TRBV6-6; clone size: .; CDR3 protein: CASSPGGGADTQYF; CDR3 DNA: TGTGCCAGCAGCCCCGGGGGGGGCGCAGATACGCAGTATTTT
J gene: TRBJ2-5; D gene: .; V gene: TRBV2; clone size: .; CDR3 protein: CATILIVNEETQYF; CDR3 DNA: TGTGCCACGATCCTAATTGTGAACGAAGAGACCCAGTACTTC
J gene: TRBJ2-6; D gene: TRBD1; V gene: TRBV5-1; clone size: .; CDR3 protein: CASSLGGTGTSGANVLTF; CDR3 DNA: TGCGCCAGCAGCTTGGGAGGGACAGGAACTTCTGGGGCCAACGTCCTGACTTTC
J gene: TRBJ1-1; D gene: .; V gene: TRBV11-2; clone size: .; CDR3 protein: CASSLASTAEAFF; CDR3 DNA: TGTGCCAGCAGCTTAGCTTCGACCGCTGAAGCTTTCTTT
J gene: TRBJ1-1; D gene: .; V gene: TRBV28; clone size: .; CDR3 protein: CASSAGGVPSTEAFF; CDR3 DNA: TGTGCCAGCAGCGCGGGAGGAGTACCCAGCACTGAAGCTTTCTTT
J gene: TRBJ2-3; D gene: .; V gene: TRBV9; clone size: .; CDR3 protein: CASSVADNTDTQYF; CDR3 DNA: TGTGCCAGCAGCGTAGCGGACAACACAGATACGCAGTATTTT
J gene: TRBJ1-2; D gene: .; V gene: TRBV20-1; clone size: .; CDR3 protein: CSARQGWGYTF; CDR3 DNA: TGCAGTGCTAGACAGGGGTGGGGCTACACCTTC
J gene: TRBJ2-1; D gene: .; V gene: TRBV2; clone size: many; CDR3 protein: CASTSLEQFF; CDR3 DNA: TGTGCCAGCACCTCACTAGAGCAGTTCTTC
J gene: TRBJ2-7; D gene: TRBD2; V gene: TRBV5-6; clone size: few; CDR3 protein: CASSMGLAGIHEQYF; CDR3 DNA: TGTGCCAGCAGCATGGGACTAGCGGGTATCCACGAGCAGTACTTC
J gene: TRBJ2-6; D gene: TRBD2; V gene: TRBV7-9; clone size: .; CDR3 protein: CASSPEAGAGANVLTF; CDR3 DNA: TGTGCCAGCAGCCCCGAAGCGGGGGCAGGGGCCAACGTCCTGACTTTC
J gene: TRBJ2-2; D gene: TRBD2; V gene: TRBV9; clone size: .; CDR3 protein: CASSPGTSGAGELFF; CDR3 DNA: TGTGCCAGCAGCCCCGGGACTAGCGGAGCCGGGGAGCTGTTTTTT
J gene: TRBJ2-5; D gene: .; V gene: TRBV2; clone size: .; CDR3 protein: CASSQETQYF; CDR3 DNA: TGTGCCAGCAGTCAAGAGACCCAGTACTTC
J gene: TRBJ2-7; D gene: TRBD1; V gene: TRBV27; clone size: .; CDR3 protein: CASRYTGGYEQYF; CDR3 DNA: TGTGCCAGCAGGTACACAGGGGGCTACGAGCAGTACTTC
J gene: TRBJ2-3; D gene: .; V gene: TRBV10-3; clone size: .; CDR3 protein: CAISGSTDTQYF; CDR3 DNA: TGTGCCATCAGCGGGAGCACAGATACGCAGTATTTT
J gene: TRBJ1-2; D gene: .; V gene: TRBV7-2; clone size: .; CDR3 protein: CASSLGGSEHGYTF; CDR3 DNA: TGTGCCAGCAGCTTAGGTGGCAGTGAGCATGGCTACACCTTC
J gene: TRBJ2-7; D gene: .; V gene: TRBV5-6; clone size: .; CDR3 protein: CASSLGGDPYEQYF; CDR3 DNA: TGTGCCAGCAGCTTGGGGGGAGATCCCTACGAGCAGTACTTC
J gene: TRBJ1-2; D gene: .; V gene: TRBV29-1; clone size: .; CDR3 protein: CSAREQGLGYTF; CDR3 DNA: TGCAGCGCTCGGGAACAGGGTCTTGGCTACACCTTC
J gene: TRBJ1-3; D gene: .; V gene: TRBV27; clone size: .; CDR3 protein: CASSSWAGAGNTIYF; CDR3 DNA: TGTGCCAGCAGTTCTTGGGCAGGGGCTGGAAACACCATATATTTT
J gene: TRBJ2-3; D gene: TRBD2; V gene: TRBV29-1; clone size: .; CDR3 protein: CSVGVSGFADTQYF; CDR3 DNA: TGCAGCGTGGGGGTTAGCGGGTTCGCAGATACGCAGTATTTT
J gene: TRBJ1-5; D gene: .; V gene: TRBV12-2; clone size: .; CDR3 protein: CASRHWRAGVSNQPQHF; CDR3 DNA: TGTGCAAGTCGTCATTGGCGGGCTGGCGTTAGCAATCAGCCCCAGCATTTT
J gene: TRBJ2-1; D gene: .; V gene: TRBV29-1; clone size: .; CDR3 protein: CSVGAARYDEQFF; CDR3 DNA: TGCAGCGTTGGAGCGGCCAGATACGATGAGCAGTTCTTC
J gene: TRBJ1-2; D gene: .; V gene: TRBV27; clone size: .; CDR3 protein: CASSNVGGLYGYTF; CDR3 DNA: TGTGCCAGCAGTAACGTGGGAGGACTCTATGGCTACACCTTC
J gene: TRBJ1-5; D gene: .; V gene: TRBV4-3; clone size: .; CDR3 protein: CASSQDADNQPQHF; CDR3 DNA: TGCGCCAGCAGCCAAGATGCGGACAATCAGCCCCAGCATTTT